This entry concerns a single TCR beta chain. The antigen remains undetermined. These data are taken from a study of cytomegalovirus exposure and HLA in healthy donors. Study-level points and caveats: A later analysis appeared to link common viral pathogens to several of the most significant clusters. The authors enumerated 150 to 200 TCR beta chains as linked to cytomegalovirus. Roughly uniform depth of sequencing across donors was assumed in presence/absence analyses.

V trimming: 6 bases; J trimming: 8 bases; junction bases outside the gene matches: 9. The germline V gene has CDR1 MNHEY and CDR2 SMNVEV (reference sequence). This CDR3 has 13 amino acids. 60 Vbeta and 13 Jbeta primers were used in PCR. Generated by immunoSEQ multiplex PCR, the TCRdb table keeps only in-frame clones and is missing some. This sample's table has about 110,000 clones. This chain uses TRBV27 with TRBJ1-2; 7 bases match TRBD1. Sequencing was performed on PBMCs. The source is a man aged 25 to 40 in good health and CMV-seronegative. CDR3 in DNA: TGTGCCAGCAGCTTGACAGGGCCGGCGGGCTACACCTTC. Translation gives CASSLTGPAGYTF.